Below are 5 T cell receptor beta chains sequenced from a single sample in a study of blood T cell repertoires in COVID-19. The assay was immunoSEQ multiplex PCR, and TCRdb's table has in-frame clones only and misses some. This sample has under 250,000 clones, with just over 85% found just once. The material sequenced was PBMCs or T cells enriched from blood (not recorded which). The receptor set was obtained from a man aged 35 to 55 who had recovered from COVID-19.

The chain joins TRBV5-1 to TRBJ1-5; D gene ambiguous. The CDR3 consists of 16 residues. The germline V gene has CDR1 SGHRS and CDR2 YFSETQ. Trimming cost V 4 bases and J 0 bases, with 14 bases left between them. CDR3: CASSPGSSHSNQPQHF. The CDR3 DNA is TGCGCCAGCAGCCCCGGGAGCAGTCATAGCAATCAGCCCCAGCATTTT.

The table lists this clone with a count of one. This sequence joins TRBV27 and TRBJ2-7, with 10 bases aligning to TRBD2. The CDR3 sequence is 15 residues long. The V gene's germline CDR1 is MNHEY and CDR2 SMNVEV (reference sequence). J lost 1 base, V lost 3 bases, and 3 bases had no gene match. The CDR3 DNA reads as TGTGCCAGCAGTTTTGGGACTAGCGCGTCCTACGAGCAGTACTTC. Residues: CASSFGTSASYEQYF.

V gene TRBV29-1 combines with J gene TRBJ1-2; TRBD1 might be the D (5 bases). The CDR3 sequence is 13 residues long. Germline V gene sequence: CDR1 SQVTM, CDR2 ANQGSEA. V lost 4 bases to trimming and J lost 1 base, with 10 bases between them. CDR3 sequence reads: CSVAGLVNYGYTF. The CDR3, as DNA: TGCAGCGTTGCGGGACTGGTTAACTATGGCTACACCTTC.

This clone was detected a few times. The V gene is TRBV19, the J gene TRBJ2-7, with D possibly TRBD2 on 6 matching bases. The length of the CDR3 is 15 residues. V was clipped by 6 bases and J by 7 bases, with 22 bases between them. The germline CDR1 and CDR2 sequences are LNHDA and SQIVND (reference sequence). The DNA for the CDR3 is TGTGCCAGTAGCGAGGCGACTAGAGCTGAATGTGAGCAGTACTTC. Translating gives CASSEATRAECEQYF.

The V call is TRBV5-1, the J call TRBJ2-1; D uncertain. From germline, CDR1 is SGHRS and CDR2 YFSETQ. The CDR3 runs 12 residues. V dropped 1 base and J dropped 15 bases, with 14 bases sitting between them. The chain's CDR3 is CASSLNSSPGFF. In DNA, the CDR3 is TGCGCCAGCAGCTTGAATTCCTCCCCGGGGTTCTTC.